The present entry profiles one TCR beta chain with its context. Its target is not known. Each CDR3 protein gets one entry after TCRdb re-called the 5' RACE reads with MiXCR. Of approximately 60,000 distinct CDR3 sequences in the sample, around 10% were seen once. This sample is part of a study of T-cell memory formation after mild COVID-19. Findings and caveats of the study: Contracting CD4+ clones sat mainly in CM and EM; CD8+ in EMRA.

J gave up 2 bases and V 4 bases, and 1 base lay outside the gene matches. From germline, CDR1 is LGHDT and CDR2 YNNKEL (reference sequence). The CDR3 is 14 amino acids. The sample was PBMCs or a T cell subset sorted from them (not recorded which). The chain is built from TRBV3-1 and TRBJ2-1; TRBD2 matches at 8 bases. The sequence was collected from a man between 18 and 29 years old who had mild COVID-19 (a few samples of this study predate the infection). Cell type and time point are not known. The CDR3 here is CASSRGGPYNEQFF. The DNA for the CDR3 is TGTGCCAGCAGCCGCGGGGGGCCCTACAATGAGCAGTTCTTC.